This TCR beta chain appears in the sequencing data of a study of identical twins. Using its own MiXCR run on the 5' RACE reads, TCRdb lists one record per CDR3 protein. The table has roughly 700,000 distinct CDR3 sequences, more than 6.5% seen once. As regards this clonotype: What it binds is not known. Since a much larger clone is just one base distant, this may be a read error.

CDR3 size: 13 residues. Trimming removed 1 base at V and 4 bases at J, with 7 bases between. Study-wide findings and caveats: It was cross-sectional statistical analysis, not following the same donors, that the conclusions relied on. The abundant beta clonotypes from cord blood had fewer insertions, and memory repertoires had none of this. With beta out-of-frame sequences, excess sharing by twins was weaker.

The same data also contributed to another study, on yellow fever vaccine responses in identical twins.

The clonotype comes from a woman younger than 30 in good health. V and J are TRBV12-3 or TRBV12-4 and TRBJ1-2; the D is unclear. Sequenced: PBMCs. Here the CDR3 DNA reads TGTGCCAGCAGTTTAGGACTGGGCTATGGCTACACCTTC. Translation gives CASSLGLGYGYTF.